Each of the 31 T cell receptor beta chains below was sequenced from the same sample in a study of Graves' ophthalmopathy and Graves' hyperthyroidism. Transcripts of RNA were the source for amplifying TCR beta CDR3 regions. First-round RT-PCR relied on HTBI primers, and a second-round multiplex PCR came next. MiXCR, applied by TCRdb to the multiplex PCR reads, yields one record per CDR3 protein. The table lists about 620,000 distinct CDR3 sequences, 20% to 25% of them singletons, with more than 5.5% in the top ten. Sequenced: peripheral blood. Every receptor here comes from a woman aged 18-35 years with stable Graves' hyperthyroidism. Some clones in this sample may be carry-over from other donors' samples.

This clonotype came up a few times. The chain is built from TRBV29-1 and TRBJ1-1; the D gene is possibly TRBD1 (6 bases). Germline CDR1 SQVTM, CDR2 ANQGSEA. Trimming pared 7 bases from V and 4 bases from J, leaving 19 bases between. The CDR3 loop spans 14 amino acids. CDR3 amino acids: CSALRTAGVTEAFF. CDR3 coding DNA: TGCAGCGCCCTCCGCACCGCAGGGGTCACTGAAGCTTTCTTT. The variable domain in full, completed from reference TRBV29-1 and TRBJ1-1, reads SAVISQKPSRDICQRGTSLTIQCQVDSQVTMMFWYRQQPGQSLTLIATANQGSEATYESGFVIDKFPISRPNLTFSTLTVSNMSPEDSSIYLCSALRTAGVTEAFFGQGTRLTVV.

The chain employs TRBV30 and TRBJ1-4; D unclear. V dropped 3 bases and J dropped 7 bases, with 12 bases sitting between them. Germline V lookup: CDR1 GTSNPN, CDR2 SVGIG (reference sequence). The CDR3 covers 13 residues. This CDR3 reads CAWSRPLFEKLFF. In DNA, the CDR3 is TGTGCCTGGAGCAGGCCGTTATTTGAAAAACTGTTTTTT.

This clonotype has ten or more counts. The genes are TRBV10-2 and TRBJ2-5; a possible D gene is TRBD1 (5 bases). CDR1 and CDR2 from the germline V gene are WSHSY and SAAADI. The CDR3 consists of 13 residues. Deletions cut 5 bases from V and 2 bases from J, with 9 bases between. CDR3 in amino acids: CASSKTAQETQYF. Written as DNA, the CDR3 is TGCGCCAGCAGTAAGACAGCACAAGAGACCCAGTACTTC.

In this sample, this clonotype turned up many times. The V gene is TRBV7-9, the J gene TRBJ2-7; the D gene is possibly TRBD1 (5 bases). V lost 6 bases to trimming and J lost 2 bases, with 8 bases between them. The CDR3 is made up of 12 amino acids. From germline, CDR1 is SEHNR and CDR2 FQNEAQ (reference sequence). CDR3: CASRGRAYEQYF. CDR3 coding DNA: TGTGCCAGCAGGGGCAGGGCCTACGAGCAGTACTTC.

This clonotype was found many times. This sequence joins TRBV3-1 and TRBJ2-5; TRBD2 is a possible D gene (5 bases). V gave up 4 bases and J gave up 1 base, with 7 bases separating them. Germline V gene sequence: CDR1 LGHDT, CDR2 YNNKEL (reference sequence). The CDR3 length is 13 residues. The CDR3 coding sequence is TGTGCCAGCAGCCCCGGACTCCAAGAGACCCAGTACTTC. Translating it yields CASSPGLQETQYF.

This clonotype was picked up many times. The chain employs TRBV20-1 and TRBJ1-3, with a tentative D call TRBD1 (5 bases). The CDR3 sequence is 13 residues long. Deletions cut 6 bases from V and 4 bases from J, with 13 bases between. Germline CDR1 reads DFQATT; CDR2 reads SNEGSKA (reference sequence). Written as DNA, the CDR3 is TGCAGTGCCCGGGGGAACCCCGGAAACACCATATATTTT. Protein: CSARGNPGNTIYF.

This clonotype was picked up many times. This chain connects TRBV5-1 to TRBJ2-5; 10 bases align to TRBD1. CDR1 and CDR2 from the germline V gene are SGHRS and YFSETQ. The CDR3 runs 16 residues. After removal of 4 bases from V and 6 bases from J, the junction contained 12 bases not matched to a gene. CDR3 in amino acids: CASSPVMTGGAKTQYF. The CDR3 DNA follows: TGCGCCAGCAGCCCTGTCATGACAGGGGGCGCGAAGACCCAGTACTTC.

The rearrangement uses TRBV6-1 and TRBJ1-3, with D possibly being TRBD1 (6 bases). Germline values: CDR1 MNHNS, CDR2 SASEGT. This CDR3 has 14 residues. Trimming shortened V by 3 bases and J by 4 bases, and 10 bases separated the two germline ends. The CDR3 loop is CASSDSGGGNTIYF. The DNA for the CDR3 is TGTGCCAGCAGTGACAGCGGGGGCGGAAACACCATATATTTT.

The table lists this clonotype with many counts. The chain combines TRBV7-2 with TRBJ2-7, with 9 bases matching TRBD2. Germline V gives CDR1 SGHTA, CDR2 FQGNSA. CDR3 length equals 16 residues. V lost 1 base, J lost 3 bases, and 7 bases stayed unmatched. The CDR3 is CASSLVGSGGYYEQYF. The CDR3 bases are TGTGCCAGCAGCTTAGTAGGTAGCGGGGGTTACTACGAGCAGTACTTC.

This clonotype was counted ten times or more. The J gene is TRBJ1-1, the V gene TRBV30; 7 nucleotides agree with TRBD1. J was trimmed by 3 bases and V by 3 bases; bases with no gene match: 4. The V gene's germline CDR1 is GTSNPN and CDR2 SVGIG (reference sequence). The CDR3 is made up of 13 amino acids. As DNA, the CDR3 is TGTGCCTGGAGACGGGACAGATACACTGAAGCTTTCTTT. Its translation: CAWRRDRYTEAFF. The entire variable domain, with the rest obtained from reference TRBV30 and TRBJ1-1, is as follows: SQTIHQWPATLVQPVGSPLSLECTVEGTSNPNLYWYRQAAGRGLQLLFYSVGIGQISSEVPQNLSASRPQDRQFILSSKKLLLSDSGFYLCAWRRDRYTEAFFGQGTRLTVV.

This clonotype showed up just once. The V gene is TRBV4-1, the J gene TRBJ2-7, with 12 bases lining up with TRBD2. V dropped 4 bases and J dropped 7; count of bases not matched to a gene: 11. This CDR3 comprises 16 residues. Germline V gene sequence: CDR1 MGHRA, CDR2 YSYEKL. Here the CDR3 reads CASSLGLAGPLLEQYF. The CDR3 nucleotides read TGCGCCAGCAGCCTAGGACTAGCGGGACCACTTTTGGAGCAGTACTTC.

The rearrangement uses TRBV6-1 and TRBJ1-2; weak D call: TRBD1 (5 bases). Germline CDR1 MNHNS, CDR2 SASEGT. V lost 6 bases and J 2 bases, leaving 19 bases between the germline ends. CDR3 size: 16 residues. In DNA, the CDR3 is TGTGCCAGCAGCCCCACACAGGTGTCTCCGAACTATGGCTACACCTTC. It encodes CASSPTQVSPNYGYTF.

This clonotype has ten or more counts. V gene TRBV19 combines with J gene TRBJ1-2, with 7 bases matching TRBD1. The junction had 11 bases not matched to a gene; V was cut back by 3 bases and J by 4 bases. CDR3 size: 16 residues. Germline V gene sequence: CDR1 LNHDA, CDR2 SQIVND (reference sequence). CDR3 nucleotides: TGTGCCAGTAGTATTAGGACTCCCGGGACAGCCTATGGCTACACCTTC. Its protein is CASSIRTPGTAYGYTF.

The rearrangement uses TRBV29-1 and TRBJ2-5, with 13 bases aligning to TRBD2. CDR1 is SQVTM and CDR2 is ANQGSEA in the germline V gene. The CDR3 has 18 amino acids. Trimming at V came to 1 base and at J to 1 base, leaving 9 bases not matched to a gene. The CDR3: CSVEGLGLAGEIQETQYF. The CDR3 DNA is TGCAGCGTTGAAGGGCTAGGACTAGCGGGGGAGATCCAAGAGACCCAGTACTTC.

This clonotype was observed many times. The chain has TRBV20-1 and TRBJ1-5, with D possibly TRBD1 on 5 matching bases. Germline values: CDR1 DFQATT, CDR2 SNEGSKA (reference sequence). With 1 base removed from V and 2 bases from J, the gap between germline ends came to 12 bases. The CDR3 is 15 residues long. This CDR3 reads CSARAEGRGNQPQHF. In DNA, the CDR3 is TGCAGTGCTAGAGCGGAAGGCAGGGGCAATCAGCCCCAGCATTTT.

This clonotype was observed at least ten times. The CDR3 nucleotides read TGTGCCAGCAGCTCTTCCGGGACACTCAGCAATCAGCCCCAGCATTTT. This translates into CASSSSGTLSNQPQHF. The chain is built from TRBV11-2 and TRBJ1-5; a weak D match, TRBD1 (6 bases). The germline CDR1 and CDR2 sequences are SGHAT and FQNNGV. Trimming pared 4 bases from V and 1 base from J, leaving 14 bases between. The CDR3 extends over 16 amino acids.

This clonotype has a count of ten or more. CDR3 in amino acids: CASSEVGGNTEAFF. The CDR3 DNA reads as TGTGCCAGCAGTGAAGTGGGCGGGAACACTGAAGCTTTCTTT. The chain joins TRBV6-1 to TRBJ1-1; D not resolved. CDR1 is MNHNS and CDR2 is SASEGT in the germline V gene. V was shortened by 1 base and J by 1 base, with 7 bases between the two germline ends. The CDR3 consists of 14 residues.

This clonotype appeared many times. V is TRBV2 and J is TRBJ1-1; 8 bases fit TRBD1. There are 14 residues in the CDR3. With 5 bases clipped from V and 1 base from J, the junction kept 3 bases outside the gene matches. Germline loops: CDR1 SNHLY, CDR2 FYNNEI. CDR3 nucleotide sequence: TGTGCCAGCAGTTGGACAGGGCAGAACACTGAAGCTTTCTTT. Amino acid sequence: CASSWTGQNTEAFF. The complete variable domain, with remaining parts taken from reference TRBV2 and TRBJ1-1, reads EPEVTQTPSHQVTQMGQEVILRCVPISNHLYFYWYRQILGQKVEFLVSFYNNEISEKSEIFDDQFSVERPDGSNFTLKIRSTKLEDSAMYFCASSWTGQNTEAFFGQGTRLTVV.

V usage is TRBV6-1 and J usage is TRBJ1-5; D remains ambiguous. The CDR3 runs 13 residues. CDR1 is MNHNS and CDR2 is SASEGT in the germline V gene. V was trimmed by 6 bases and J by 4 bases, leaving 10 bases between them. The CDR3 sequence is CASSFEPNQPQHF. The CDR3, as DNA: TGTGCCAGCAGCTTCGAACCAAATCAGCCCCAGCATTTT.

This chain uses TRBV4-2 with TRBJ2-4; 9 bases match TRBD2. This CDR3 comprises 15 residues. The germline CDR1 and CDR2 sequences are LGHNA and YNFKEQ. V dropped 1 base and J dropped 5; count of bases not matched to a gene: 3. Written as DNA, the CDR3 is TGTGCCAGCAGCCAAGTCCAGCGGGGGGAAAACATTCAGTACTTC. Translation gives CASSQVQRGENIQYF.

This clonotype was recorded at least ten times. The rearrangement links TRBV2 to TRBJ2-5, with 7 bases matching TRBD2. Germline CDR1 is SNHLY and CDR2 is FYNNEI. CDR3 size: 15 residues. Germline trimming cut 0 bases from V and 5 bases from J; bases unmatched to any gene: 6. CDR3: CASSEAGAGKETQYF. The CDR3 nucleotides read TGTGCCAGCAGTGAAGCCGGAGCGGGGAAGGAGACCCAGTACTTC.

This clonotype was observed a handful of times. A single base separates this from a much larger clone, so it may be a read error. V is TRBV4-1 and J is TRBJ2-7; the D call may be TRBD1 or TRBD2 (5 bases each). Germline CDR1 MGHRA, CDR2 YSYEKL. CDR3 length: 14 residues. CDR3 sequence: CASSGRDGSYEQCF. CDR3 DNA sequence: TGCGCCAGCAGCGGCCGGGACGGTTCCTACGAGCAGTGCTTC.

J is TRBJ2-5 and V is TRBV5-1; no definite D call. V was cut by 4 bases and J by 10 bases, with 17 bases left in between. Germline assignment: CDR1 SGHRS and CDR2 YFSETQ. The CDR3 contains 13 residues. CDR3 DNA: TGCGCCAGCAGCACTGTTCCTTCTGAGGTCCAGTACTTC. It encodes CASSTVPSEVQYF.

This clonotype was detected ten times or more. The V gene is TRBV3-1, the J gene TRBJ2-7; the match to TRBD2 covers 11 bases. V trimming: 4 bases; J trimming: 5 bases; junction bases outside the gene matches: 7. CDR1 and CDR2 from the germline V gene are LGHDT and YNNKEL (reference sequence). This CDR3 comprises 15 residues. The CDR3 nucleotides are TGTGCCAGCAGCCTGATAGCGGGAGGGCCCCACGAGCAGTACTTC. It codes for CASSLIAGGPHEQYF.

The V call is TRBV4-1, the J call TRBJ2-5, with D perhaps matching TRBD1 (5 bases). This CDR3 is 16 amino acids long. In germline, CDR1 is MGHRA, CDR2 YSYEKL. Trimming took off 0 bases at V and 1 base at J, with 12 bases between the two ends. The CDR3 loop is CASSQEGRTRQETQYF. The CDR3 region has the DNA TGCGCCAGCAGCCAAGAGGGGCGGACCCGCCAAGAGACCCAGTACTTC.

This clonotype has ten or more counts. V gene TRBV12-3 or TRBV12-4 combines with J gene TRBJ2-2, with TRBD2 matching over 10 bases. The CDR3 totals 15 residues. Trimming removed 6 bases from V and 4 bases from J; junction bases left unmatched: 5. The CDR3 loop is CASREGLAFTGELFF. As DNA, the CDR3 is TGTGCCAGCAGGGAGGGACTAGCGTTCACCGGGGAGCTGTTTTTT.

This clonotype was counted ten times or more. This sequence joins TRBV28 and TRBJ2-5; TRBD2 might be the D (5 bases). The CDR3 runs to 15 residues. The germline V gene has CDR1 MDHEN and CDR2 SYDVKM. V gave up 7 bases and J gave up 3 bases, with 18 bases separating them. As DNA, the CDR3 is TGTGCCAGCACCCCTGCTAGTCGGGGAAAAGAGACCCAGTACTTC. Encoded protein: CASTPASRGKETQYF.

This clonotype was seen many times. The chain joins TRBV20-1 to TRBJ2-7; 9 bases fit TRBD1. V gave up 5 bases and J gave up 3 bases; unmatched junction bases: 14. This CDR3 contains 16 residues. In germline, CDR1 is DFQATT, CDR2 SNEGSKA (reference sequence). The CDR3 nucleotides read TGCAGTGCTCCCCGGATGGACAGGGGCCGCCACTACGAGCAGTACTTC. Residues: CSAPRMDRGRHYEQYF.

Comment on this clonotype: One junction end disagrees with the germline gene, perhaps due to a read error. The rearrangement links TRBV6-1 to TRBJ2-2, with 8 bases matching TRBD2. CDR3 size: 11 residues. Germline V gene sequence: CDR1 MNHNS, CDR2 SASEGT. Written as DNA, the CDR3 is TGTGCCAAACCGGGATTGGCGGGAGGTGTTTTT. Translating gives CAKPGLAGGVF.

CDR3 amino acids: CASSILGRDTEAFF. CDR3 coding DNA: TGTGCCAGTAGTATCCTCGGGAGGGACACTGAAGCTTTCTTT. This chain joins TRBV19 and TRBJ1-1; D uncertain. The V gene lost 3 bases and the J gene lost 3 bases, with 11 bases spanning the gap. Germline V gene lookup returns CDR1 LNHDA and CDR2 SQIVND (reference sequence). The CDR3 is 14 residues long.

This clonotype was recorded a few times. CDR3 DNA sequence: TGTGCCAGCAGCTTAGACCAGGGTAGCCATGGCTACACCTTC. It translates to CASSLDQGSHGYTF. The chain joins TRBV7-9 to TRBJ1-2; D might be TRBD1 (5 bases). The CDR3 spans 14 residues. Germline loops: CDR1 SEHNR, CDR2 FQNEAQ (reference sequence). The V and J ends lost 1 base and 6 bases respectively, with 12 bases between them. Looking up the rest from reference TRBV7-9 and TRBJ1-2 gives the full variable domain: DTGVSQNPRHKITKRGQNVTFRCDPISEHNRLYWYRQTLGQGPEFLTYFQNEAQLEKSRLLSDRFSAERPKGSFSTLEIQRTEQGDSAMYLCASSLDQGSHGYTFGSGTRLTVV.